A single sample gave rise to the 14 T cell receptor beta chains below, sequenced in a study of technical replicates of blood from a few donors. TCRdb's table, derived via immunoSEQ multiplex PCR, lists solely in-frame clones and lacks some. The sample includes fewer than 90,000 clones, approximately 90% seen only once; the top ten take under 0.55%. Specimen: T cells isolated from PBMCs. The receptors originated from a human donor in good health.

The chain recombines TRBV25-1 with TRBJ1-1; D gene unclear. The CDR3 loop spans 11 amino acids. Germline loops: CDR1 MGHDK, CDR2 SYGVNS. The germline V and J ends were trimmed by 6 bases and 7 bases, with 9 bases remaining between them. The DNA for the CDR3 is TGTGCCAGCAGGGAGGCGGATGAAGCTTTCTTT. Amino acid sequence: CASREADEAFF.

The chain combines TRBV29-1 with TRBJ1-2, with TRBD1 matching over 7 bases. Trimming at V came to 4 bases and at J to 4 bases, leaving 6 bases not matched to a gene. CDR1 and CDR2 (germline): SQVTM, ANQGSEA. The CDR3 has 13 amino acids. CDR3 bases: TGCAGCGTTGCCGGGACAGAATTCTATGGCTACACCTTC. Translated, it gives CSVAGTEFYGYTF.

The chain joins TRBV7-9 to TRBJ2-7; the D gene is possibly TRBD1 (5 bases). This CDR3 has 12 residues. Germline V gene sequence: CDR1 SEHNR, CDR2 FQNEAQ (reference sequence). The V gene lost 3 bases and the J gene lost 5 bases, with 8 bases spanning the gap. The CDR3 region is CASSFQGDEQYF. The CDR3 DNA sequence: TGTGCCAGCAGCTTTCAGGGTGACGAGCAGTACTTC.

This CDR3 is CASSQEFRDRAYEQYF. The CDR3 coding sequence is TGTGCCAGCAGCCAAGAATTCCGGGACAGGGCCTACGAGCAGTACTTC. The chain joins TRBV4-2 to TRBJ2-7; 9 positions agree with TRBD1. This CDR3 is 16 amino acids long. V shed 0 bases and J 2 bases; nucleotides not matched to a gene: 5. Germline CDR1 and CDR2: LGHNA and YNFKEQ.

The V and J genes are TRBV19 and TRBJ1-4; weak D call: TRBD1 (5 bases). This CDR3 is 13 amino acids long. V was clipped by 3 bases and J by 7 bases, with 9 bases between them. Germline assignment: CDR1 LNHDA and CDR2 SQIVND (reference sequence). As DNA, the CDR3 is TGTGCCAGTAGTATCTCGGGGGGTGAAAAACTGTTTTTT. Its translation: CASSISGGEKLFF.

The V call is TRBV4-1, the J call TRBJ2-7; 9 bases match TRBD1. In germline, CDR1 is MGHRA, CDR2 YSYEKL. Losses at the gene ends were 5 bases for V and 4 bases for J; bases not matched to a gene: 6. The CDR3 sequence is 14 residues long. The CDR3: CASSWDREIYEQYF. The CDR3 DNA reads TGCGCCAGCAGCTGGGACAGGGAGATTTACGAGCAGTACTTC.

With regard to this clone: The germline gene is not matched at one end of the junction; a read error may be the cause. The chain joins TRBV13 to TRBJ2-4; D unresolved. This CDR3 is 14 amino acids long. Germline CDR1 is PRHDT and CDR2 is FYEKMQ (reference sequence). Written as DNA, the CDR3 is TGTGCCAGCAGTCCGACTTATTCAAAAAGCATTCAGTACTTC. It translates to CASSPTYSKSIQYF.

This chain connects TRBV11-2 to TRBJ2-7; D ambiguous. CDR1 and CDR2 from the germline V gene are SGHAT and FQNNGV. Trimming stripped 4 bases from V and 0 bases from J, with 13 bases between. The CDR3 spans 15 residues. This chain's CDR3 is CASSSVAVGSYEQYF. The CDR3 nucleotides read TGTGCCAGCAGCTCTGTGGCGGTCGGCTCCTACGAGCAGTACTTC.

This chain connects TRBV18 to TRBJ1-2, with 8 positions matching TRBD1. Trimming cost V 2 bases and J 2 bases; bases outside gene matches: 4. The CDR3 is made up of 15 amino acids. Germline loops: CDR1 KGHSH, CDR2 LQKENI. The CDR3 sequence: CASSPKQGANYGYTF. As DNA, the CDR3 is TGTGCCAGCTCACCAAAGCAGGGGGCCAACTATGGCTACACCTTC.

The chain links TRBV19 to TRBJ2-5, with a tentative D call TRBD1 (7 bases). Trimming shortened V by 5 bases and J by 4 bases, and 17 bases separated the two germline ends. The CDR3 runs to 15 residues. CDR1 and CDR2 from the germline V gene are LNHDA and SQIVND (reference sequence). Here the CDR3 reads CASSPIDRDLETQYF. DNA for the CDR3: TGTGCCAGTAGTCCTATCGACAGGGACTTAGAGACCCAGTACTTC. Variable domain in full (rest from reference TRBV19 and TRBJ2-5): DGGITQSPKYLFRKEGQNVTLSCEQNLNHDAMYWYRQDPGQGLRLIYYSQIVNDFQKGDIAEGYSVSREKKESFPLTVTSAQKNPTAFYLCASSPIDRDLETQYFGPGTRLLVL.

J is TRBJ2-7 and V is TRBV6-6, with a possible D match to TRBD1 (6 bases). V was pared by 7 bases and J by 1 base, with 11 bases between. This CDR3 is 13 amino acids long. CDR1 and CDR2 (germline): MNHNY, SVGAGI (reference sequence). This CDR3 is CASTVTGSYEQYF. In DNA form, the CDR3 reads TGTGCCAGCACGGTGACAGGTTCCTACGAGCAGTACTTC.

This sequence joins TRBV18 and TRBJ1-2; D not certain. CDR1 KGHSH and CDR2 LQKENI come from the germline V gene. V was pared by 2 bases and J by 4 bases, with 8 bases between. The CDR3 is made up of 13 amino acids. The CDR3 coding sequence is TGTGCCAGCTCACCAGATGAGGGCTATGGCTACACCTTC. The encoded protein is CASSPDEGYGYTF.

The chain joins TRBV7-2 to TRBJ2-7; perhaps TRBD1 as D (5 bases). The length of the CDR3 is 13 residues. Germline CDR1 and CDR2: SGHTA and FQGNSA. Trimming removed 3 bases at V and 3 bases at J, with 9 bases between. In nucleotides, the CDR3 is TGTGCCAGCAGCTTGACTCAGGGCTACGAGCAGTACTTC. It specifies CASSLTQGYEQYF.

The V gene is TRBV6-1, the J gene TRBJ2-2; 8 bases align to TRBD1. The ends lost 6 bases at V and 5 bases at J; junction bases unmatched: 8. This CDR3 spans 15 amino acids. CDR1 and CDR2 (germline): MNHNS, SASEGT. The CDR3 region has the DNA TGTGCCAGCAGAGCTGTCAGGGGGCTGACCGGGGAGCTGTTTTTT. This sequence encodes CASRAVRGLTGELFF.